One sample yielded the 11 T cell receptor beta chains listed below, sequenced in a study of blood T cell repertoires in COVID-19. Data came from immunoSEQ multiplex PCR; TCRdb stores just in-frame clones and leaves some out. Among around 69,000 clones listed, about 86% were seen once. The sequenced material came from peripheral blood. Receptor source: a man in his forties or fifties with active COVID-19.

The rearrangement joins TRBV11-2 to TRBJ2-1; 9 bases map to TRBD1. J lost 8 bases, V lost 4 bases, and 12 bases had no gene match. CDR3 length equals 16 residues. The germline CDR1 and CDR2 sequences are SGHAT and FQNNGV. CDR3 nucleotides: TGTGCCAGCAGCTACAGTGGGACAGGGTATACCGATGAGCAGTTCTTC. This gives the protein CASSYSGTGYTDEQFF.

The chain uses TRBV19 and TRBJ2-1; 9 bases line up with TRBD2. V shed 5 bases, J shed 6 bases, and the junction held 20 bases outside the gene matches. Germline CDR1 and CDR2: LNHDA and SQIVND (reference sequence). CDR3 size: 19 residues. The DNA of the CDR3 is TGTGCCAGTAGTGCTGCACAGGGTAGGTCGGGGCGGGAGGGCAATGAGCAGTTCTTC. Residues: CASSAAQGRSGREGNEQFF. The whole variable domain, filled in from reference TRBV19 and TRBJ2-1, reads DGGITQSPKYLFRKEGQNVTLSCEQNLNHDAMYWYRQDPGQGLRLIYYSQIVNDFQKGDIAEGYSVSREKKESFPLTVTSAQKNPTAFYLCASSAAQGRSGREGNEQFFGPGTRLTVL.

This rearrangement joins TRBV5-1 to TRBJ1-1; 7 bases are shared with TRBD1. Trimming at V came to 4 bases and at J to 6 bases, leaving 9 bases not matched to a gene. Germline V CDR1 and CDR2: SGHRS, YFSETQ. The CDR3 covers 14 residues. The CDR3 sequence: CASSMHGQDAEAFF. Written as DNA, the CDR3 is TGCGCCAGCAGCATGCACGGACAGGACGCTGAAGCTTTCTTT.

This chain connects TRBV7-9 to TRBJ1-6, with D possibly matching TRBD1 (6 bases). Trimming cost V 4 bases and J 6 bases, with 13 bases left between them. The CDR3 has 15 residues. Germline CDR1 and CDR2: SEHNR and FQNEAQ (reference sequence). The CDR3 reads CASSWATGPNSPLHF. In DNA form, the CDR3 reads TGTGCCAGCAGCTGGGCAACAGGGCCTAATTCACCCCTCCACTTT.

The rearrangement links TRBV6-6 to TRBJ2-1; D not certain. V was pared by 5 bases and J by 4 bases, with 15 bases between. CDR1 and CDR2 (germline): MNHNY, SVGAGI (reference sequence). The length of the CDR3 is 15 residues. The CDR3 DNA reads as TGTGCCAGCAGTCCCTCGAGGTTTGCATACAATGAGCAGTTCTTC. Encoded protein: CASSPSRFAYNEQFF.

The CDR3 sequence: CASSLSTNTGELFF. The DNA for the CDR3 is TGTGCCAGCAGCTTATCAACAAACACCGGGGAGCTGTTTTTT. This rearrangement joins TRBV7-7 to TRBJ2-2, with unresolved D. V lost 2 bases, J lost 2 bases, and 6 bases lay in between. This CDR3 spans 14 amino acids. The germline V gene encodes CDR1 SSHAT and CDR2 FNYEAQ (reference sequence).

As DNA, the CDR3 is TGTGCCAGCAGCTCACGCACGACAGGGGAAGATGGCTACACCTTC. Translated, it gives CASSSRTTGEDGYTF. The V and J genes are TRBV5-4 and TRBJ1-2; 8 bases fit TRBD1. The CDR3 has 15 residues. The V segment lost 3 bases and the J segment 6 bases; nucleotides outside the gene matches: 10. CDR1 and CDR2 (germline): SGHNT, YYREEE (reference sequence).

This rearrangement joins TRBV2 to TRBJ2-5; 7 bases are shared with TRBD1. The germline gives CDR1 SNHLY, CDR2 FYNNEI. The ends lost 4 bases at V and 3 bases at J; junction bases unmatched: 2. There are 13 residues in the CDR3. The CDR3 reads CASSGQGKETQYF. DNA for the CDR3: TGTGCCAGCAGTGGACAGGGAAAAGAGACCCAGTACTTC.

In DNA, the CDR3 is TGTGCCAGCTCACCACTAGCGGGGGTGACAACAGATACGCAGTATTTT. It translates to CASSPLAGVTTDTQYF. V is TRBV18 and J is TRBJ2-3; 9 positions match TRBD2. V dropped 1 base and J dropped 3; count of bases not matched to a gene: 5. The length of the CDR3 is 16 residues. Germline V gene lookup returns CDR1 KGHSH and CDR2 LQKENI. Filled out from reference TRBV18 and TRBJ2-3, the complete variable domain reads NAGVMQNPRHLVRRRGQEARLRCSPMKGHSHVYWYRQLPEEGLKFMVYLQKENIIDESGMPKERFSAEFPKEGPSILRIQQVVRGDSAAYFCASSPLAGVTTDTQYFGPGTRLTVL.

This clone was seen only once. CDR3 nucleotides: TGTGCCAGCAGTTACCCGGACAGGGAAGCTTTCTTT. This encodes CASSYPDREAFF. The chain combines TRBV6-6 with TRBJ1-1; 7 bases agree with TRBD1. This CDR3 region has 12 residues. J lost 8 bases, V lost 2 bases, and 2 bases had no gene match. Germline V gives CDR1 MNHNY, CDR2 SVGAGI (reference sequence).

The chain joins TRBV6-1 to TRBJ1-1; D possibly corresponds to TRBD1 (6 bases). CDR1 and CDR2 (germline): MNHNS, SASEGT. Trimming removed 0 bases at V and 1 base at J, with 21 bases between. This CDR3 spans 19 amino acids. The DNA for the CDR3 is TGTGCCAGCAGTGAAGCAGTTGGGGGCCTAAGGGTTCGGAACACTGAAGCTTTCTTT. Residues: CASSEAVGGLRVRNTEAFF.